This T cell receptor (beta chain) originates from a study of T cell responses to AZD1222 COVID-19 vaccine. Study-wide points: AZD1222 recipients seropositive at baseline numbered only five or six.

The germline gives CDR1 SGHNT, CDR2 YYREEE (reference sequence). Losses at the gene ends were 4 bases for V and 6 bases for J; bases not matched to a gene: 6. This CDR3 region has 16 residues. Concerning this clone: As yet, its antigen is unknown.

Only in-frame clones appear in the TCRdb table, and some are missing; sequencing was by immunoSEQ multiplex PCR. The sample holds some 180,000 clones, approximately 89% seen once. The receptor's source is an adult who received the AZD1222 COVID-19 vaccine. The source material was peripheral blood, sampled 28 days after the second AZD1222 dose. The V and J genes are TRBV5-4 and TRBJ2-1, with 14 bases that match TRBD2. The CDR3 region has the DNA TGTGCCAGCAGCCAAGGGACTAGCGGGAGAACCAATGAGCAGTTCTTC. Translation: CASSQGTSGRTNEQFF.